This T cell receptor beta chain came from a study of T cell responses to AZD1222 COVID-19 vaccine. TCRdb's copy holds only in-frame clones and misses some; the assay was immunoSEQ multiplex PCR. This sample has roughly 100,000 clones, with 85% to 90% found just once. This clone was detected a few times. Deletions cut 5 bases from V and 1 base from J, with 9 bases between. Per the germline V gene, CDR1 is MRHNA and CDR2 is SNTAGT. This CDR3 is built from 14 residues. This specimen was peripheral blood, taken on day 0 of AZD1222 vaccination. The receptor was derived from an adult in good health. The rearrangement links TRBV6-4 to TRBJ1-5, with D possibly matching TRBD1 (6 bases). Here the CDR3 reads CASSPTGSNQPQHF. In DNA, the CDR3 is TGTGCCAGCAGTCCGACAGGAAGCAATCAGCCCCAGCATTTT.